Sequencing of this T cell receptor (beta chain) was carried out in a study of blood T cell repertoires in COVID-19. The wider study: Sources were T cells, B-cell-depleted T cells, or PBMCs; the material itself was cDNA or gDNA.

Enrolled during active infection, Seattle patients were then followed longitudinally. Germline-derived CDR1 and CDR2 are MNHEY and SMNVEV (reference sequence). V lost 6 bases, J lost 5 bases, and 6 bases stayed unmatched. The CDR3 spans 14 residues. Original handling: Estimation of nucleated cell counts was performed using reference gene primer amplification. Method: immunoSEQ multiplex PCR; TCRdb's copy keeps in-frame clones and lacks some. That table gives V, J and clone size, and the DNA gave D and trimming. Among 200,000 to 250,000 clones, nearly 85% were seen once, and the ten largest hold roughly 1.3%.

The source of this sequence is a woman between 25 and 40 years old with COVID-19, enrolled during active disease. This chain uses TRBV27 with TRBJ2-3, with 9 bases matching TRBD2. The sequenced sample consisted of peripheral blood. The CDR3 nucleotides are TGTGCCAGCAGCCTACTAGCGGGCATAGATACGCAGTATTTT. Its translation is CASSLLAGIDTQYF.